The clone carrying this T cell receptor beta chain came up once. V dropped 2 bases and J dropped 0 bases, with 11 bases sitting between them. Germline V lookup: CDR1 MGHRA, CDR2 YSYEKL. The CDR3 covers 15 residues. This sample was included in a study of blood T cell repertoires in COVID-19. Profiling relied on immunoSEQ multiplex PCR, and the TCRdb table lists in-frame clones only, not all of them. The table records under 30,000 clones, 85% to 90% of them present only once. The sample comprised peripheral blood. The TCR was taken from a human donor with active COVID-19. The donor label of this sample is uncertain. The chain uses TRBV4-1 and TRBJ2-7; D is uncertain. This CDR3 reads CASSQQVLTSYEQYF. The CDR3 DNA sequence: TGCGCCAGCAGCCAACAGGTCTTAACCTCCTACGAGCAGTACTTC.